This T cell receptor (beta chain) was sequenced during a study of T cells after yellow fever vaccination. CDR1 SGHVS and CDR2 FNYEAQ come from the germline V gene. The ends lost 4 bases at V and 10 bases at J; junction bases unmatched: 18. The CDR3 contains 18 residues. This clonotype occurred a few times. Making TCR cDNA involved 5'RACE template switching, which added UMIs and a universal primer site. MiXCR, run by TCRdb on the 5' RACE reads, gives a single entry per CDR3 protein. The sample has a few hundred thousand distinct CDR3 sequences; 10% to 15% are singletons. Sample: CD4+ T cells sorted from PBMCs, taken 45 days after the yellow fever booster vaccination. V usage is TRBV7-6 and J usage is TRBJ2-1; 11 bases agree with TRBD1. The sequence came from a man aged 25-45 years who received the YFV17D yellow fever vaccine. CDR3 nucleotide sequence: TGTGCCAGCAGCTCGCAAGGATGGACAGGGGGCGCTTTGGGCGAGCAGTTCTTC. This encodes CASSSQGWTGGALGEQFF.